This TCR beta chain was profiled in a study of lymphopenia after photon versus proton radiotherapy. TCRdb's copy holds only in-frame clones and misses some; the assay was immunoSEQ multiplex PCR. This table holds about 18,000 clones, 92% found once. This CDR3 contains 18 residues. From germline, CDR1 is SGHRS and CDR2 YFSETQ. J gave up 5 bases and V 0 bases, and 8 bases lay outside the gene matches. The receptor comes from a woman aged 40 to 49 with cholangiocarcinoma. This chain uses TRBV5-1 with TRBJ2-7; 16 positions agree with TRBD2. The sequencing here drew on peripheral blood, taken from a patient treated with photon-based radiotherapy. This CDR3 reads CASSLEGTSGRVGDEQYF. CDR3 bases: TGCGCCAGCAGCTTGGAAGGGACTAGCGGGAGGGTGGGTGACGAGCAGTACTTC.